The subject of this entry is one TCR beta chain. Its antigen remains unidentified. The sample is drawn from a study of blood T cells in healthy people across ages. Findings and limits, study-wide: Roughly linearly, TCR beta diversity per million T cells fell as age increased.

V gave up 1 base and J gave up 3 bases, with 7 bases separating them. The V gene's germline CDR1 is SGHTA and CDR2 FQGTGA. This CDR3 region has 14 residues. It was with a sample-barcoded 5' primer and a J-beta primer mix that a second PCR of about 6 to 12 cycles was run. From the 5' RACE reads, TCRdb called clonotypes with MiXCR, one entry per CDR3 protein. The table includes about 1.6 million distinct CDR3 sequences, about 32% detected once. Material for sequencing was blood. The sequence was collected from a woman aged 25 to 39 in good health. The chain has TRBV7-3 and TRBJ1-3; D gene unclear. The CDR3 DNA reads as TGTGCCAGCAGCTTAAGTCGGGATGGAAACACCATATATTTT. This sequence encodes CASSLSRDGNTIYF.